This T cell receptor (beta chain) was captured by sequencing in a study of cytomegalovirus exposure and HLA in healthy donors. Study results and caveats: TCR beta chains numbering about 160 were designated cytomegalovirus-associated. With high specificity and sensitivity, the classifier reportedly diagnosed cytomegalovirus status.

As concerns this clone: No antigen is known for it.

CDR3 length equals 15 residues. The ends were cut back, 0 bases at V and 5 bases at J, with 13 bases in the middle. Germline assignment: CDR1 SGHNT and CDR2 YENEEA. Libraries were prepared by immunoSEQ multiplex PCR; TCRdb keeps only in-frame clonotypes and omits some of them. This table holds approximately 300,000 clones, 86% found once. The TCR originated in a woman aged 18-29 years in good health and CMV-seronegative. Sequencing was carried out using PBMCs. The chain links TRBV11-3 to TRBJ1-1; the D gene is possibly TRBD1 (5 bases). In DNA, the CDR3 is TGTGCCAGCAGCTTAGAGGTGCAGGGAATGACTGAAGCTTTCTTT. Protein product: CASSLEVQGMTEAFF.